This record looks at one T cell receptor beta chain sequence and its context. This sample is part of a study of blood T cell repertoires in COVID-19. Study-wide context: Acute and convalescent COVID-19 samples came from the United States, Italy and Spain. The analysed material was cDNA or gDNA that came from T cells, B-cell-depleted T cells, or PBMCs.

V lost 0 bases, J lost 5 bases, and 13 bases lay in between. Germline V CDR1 and CDR2: SGHTA, FQGTGA. This CDR3 spans 15 amino acids. Authors' processing steps: Amplification of reference gene primers provided the estimated nucleated cell counts. The protocol was immunoSEQ multiplex PCR, while the TCRdb copy is restricted to in-frame clones and leaves out a portion. D and trimming come from the DNA, and the V and J calls and clone size come from that table. The sample has 100,000 to 150,000 clones; 85% are singletons. This receptor was taken from a woman older than 75 with acute or convalescent COVID-19. This rearrangement joins TRBV7-3 to TRBJ2-5; the D gene is possibly TRBD1 (5 bases). Material: peripheral blood. CDR3 in DNA: TGTGCCAGCAGCTTAACTGGCAGGGCTGAGGAGACCCAGTACTTC. This encodes CASSLTGRAEETQYF.